These T cell receptor beta chains were read from a single sample in a study of beta chain features in type 1 diabetes. Sequencing used immunoSEQ multiplex PCR; TCRdb keeps in-frame clones, though not all of them. In the table there are about 240,000 clones, approximately 15% of which are singletons. Sequenced material: naive CD4+ T cells from blood. Every receptor here comes from a man aged 30 to 39 with type 1 diabetes. The CDR3 runs from the conserved cysteine through the conserved F or W. Fields, in order: V gene, J gene, clone size, CDR3 length, D gene, CDR3 protein, CDR3 DNA. The D gene is left open where the match is weak. Size tells how often a clone was seen (once, few, many) or the class of an expanded clone, and some rows leave it out.

v_call: TRBV28
j_call: TRBJ1-6
clone_size: -
cdr3_length: 16
d_call: TRBD1
cdr3_aa: CASSLSRDRSNSPLHF
cdr3_nt: TGTGCCAGCAGTTTATCCCGGGACAGGAGTAATTCACCCCTCCACTTT

v_call: TRBV5-6
j_call: TRBJ2-3
clone_size: -
cdr3_length: 16
d_call: TRBD2
cdr3_aa: CATSGGPGPSTDTQYF
cdr3_nt: TGTGCCACATCGGGGGGGCCGGGCCCTAGCACAGATACGCAGTATTTT

v_call: TRBV18
j_call: TRBJ2-7
clone_size: -
cdr3_length: 16
d_call: TRBD2
cdr3_aa: CASSPTTSGGAYEQYF
cdr3_nt: TGTGCCAGCTCACCAACCACTAGCGGGGGGGCCTACGAGCAGTACTTC

v_call: TRBV19
j_call: TRBJ1-1
clone_size: -
cdr3_length: 14
d_call: -
cdr3_aa: CASSWRGQNTEAFF
cdr3_nt: TGTGCCAGTAGTTGGCGCGGACAAAACACTGAAGCTTTCTTT

v_call: TRBV2
j_call: TRBJ2-5
clone_size: few
cdr3_length: 14
d_call: -
cdr3_aa: CASSERWQQETQYF
cdr3_nt: TGTGCCAGCAGTGAGCGGTGGCAGCAAGAGACCCAGTACTTC

v_call: TRBV7-9
j_call: TRBJ1-4
clone_size: -
cdr3_length: 16
d_call: TRBD1
cdr3_aa: CASSPGTGTTNEKLFF
cdr3_nt: TGTGCCAGCAGCCCCGGGACAGGCACAACTAATGAAAAACTGTTTTTT

v_call: TRBV27
j_call: TRBJ2-1
clone_size: -
cdr3_length: 14
d_call: -
cdr3_aa: CASSEVQGYNEQFF
cdr3_nt: TGTGCCAGCAGTGAAGTACAGGGATACAATGAGCAGTTCTTC

v_call: TRBV5-1
j_call: TRBJ2-7
clone_size: -
cdr3_length: 14
d_call: -
cdr3_aa: CASSSTGISYEQYF
cdr3_nt: TGCGCCAGCAGCTCGACCGGGATCTCCTACGAGCAGTACTTC

v_call: TRBV14
j_call: TRBJ2-7
clone_size: -
cdr3_length: 16
d_call: TRBD2
cdr3_aa: CASSQATSGRIYEQYF
cdr3_nt: TGTGCCAGCAGCCAAGCAACTAGCGGCAGGATCTACGAGCAGTACTTC

v_call: TRBV6-6
j_call: TRBJ2-1
clone_size: few
cdr3_length: 16
d_call: -
cdr3_aa: CASSRDTRKGDNEQFF
cdr3_nt: TGTGCCAGCAGTCGGGATACACGAAAGGGGGACAATGAGCAGTTCTTC

v_call: TRBV27
j_call: TRBJ2-7
clone_size: -
cdr3_length: 15
d_call: TRBD2
cdr3_aa: CASSSPGGSSYEQYF
cdr3_nt: TGTGCCAGCAGTTCCCCGGGAGGCAGCTCCTACGAGCAGTACTTC

v_call: TRBV5-1
j_call: TRBJ1-1
clone_size: few
cdr3_length: 13
d_call: -
cdr3_aa: CASSPRRKTEAFF
cdr3_nt: TGCGCCAGCAGCCCACGGAGGAAAACTGAAGCTTTCTTT

v_call: TRBV7-2
j_call: TRBJ2-1
clone_size: -
cdr3_length: 16
d_call: TRBD2
cdr3_aa: CASSLVRLAGAGEQFF
cdr3_nt: TGTGCCAGCAGCTTAGTCAGACTAGCGGGAGCCGGTGAGCAGTTCTTC

v_call: TRBV30
j_call: TRBJ2-3
clone_size: few
cdr3_length: 14
d_call: TRBD2
cdr3_aa: CAWSGAGGPDTQYF
cdr3_nt: TGTGCCTGGAGTGGTGCGGGGGGGCCAGATACGCAGTATTTT

v_call: TRBV5-1
j_call: TRBJ2-2
clone_size: few
cdr3_length: 15
d_call: TRBD1
cdr3_aa: CASSVRTGGTGELFF
cdr3_nt: TGCGCCAGCAGCGTGAGGACAGGGGGCACCGGGGAGCTGTTTTTT

v_call: TRBV6-1
j_call: TRBJ1-6
clone_size: few
cdr3_length: 12
d_call: -
cdr3_aa: CASVGTTSPLHF
cdr3_nt: TGTGCCAGCGTAGGGACAACTTCACCCCTCCACTTT

v_call: TRBV5-1
j_call: TRBJ2-1
clone_size: few
cdr3_length: 14
d_call: -
cdr3_aa: CASSLESRSNEQFF
cdr3_nt: TGCGCCAGCAGCTTGGAATCTAGAAGCAATGAGCAGTTCTTC

v_call: TRBV21-1
j_call: TRBJ2-3
clone_size: few
cdr3_length: 15
d_call: -
cdr3_aa: CASSKVSLATDTQYF
cdr3_nt: TGTGCCAGCAGCAAAGTATCACTAGCCACAGATACGCAGTATTTT

v_call: TRBV30
j_call: TRBJ1-2
clone_size: -
cdr3_length: 13
d_call: TRBD1
cdr3_aa: CAWSRDRVVGYTF
cdr3_nt: TGTGCCTGGAGCCGGGACAGGGTCGTTGGCTACACCTTC

v_call: TRBV30
j_call: TRBJ1-2
clone_size: -
cdr3_length: 16
d_call: TRBD1
cdr3_aa: CAWSRAGGYPNYGYTF
cdr3_nt: TGTGCCTGGAGCCGCGCAGGGGGATACCCTAACTATGGCTACACCTTC

v_call: TRBV6-5
j_call: TRBJ2-7
clone_size: few
cdr3_length: 13
d_call: TRBD1
cdr3_aa: CASSYDRGYEQYF
cdr3_nt: TGTGCCAGCAGTTACGACAGGGGCTACGAGCAGTACTTC

v_call: TRBV30
j_call: TRBJ1-5
clone_size: few
cdr3_length: 13
d_call: -
cdr3_aa: CAWSVQANQPQHF
cdr3_nt: TGTGCCTGGAGTGTGCAAGCCAATCAGCCCCAGCATTTT

v_call: TRBV30
j_call: TRBJ1-2
clone_size: few
cdr3_length: 13
d_call: TRBD1
cdr3_aa: CAWSATGGDGYTF
cdr3_nt: TGTGCCTGGAGTGCAACAGGGGGCGATGGCTACACCTTC

v_call: TRBV9
j_call: TRBJ1-5
clone_size: few
cdr3_length: 16
d_call: -
cdr3_aa: CASSKTAGDSNQPQHF
cdr3_nt: TGTGCCAGCAGCAAAACTGCGGGGGACAGCAATCAGCCCCAGCATTTT

v_call: TRBV29-1
j_call: TRBJ1-1
clone_size: few
cdr3_length: 11
d_call: -
cdr3_aa: CSVEANTEAFF
cdr3_nt: TGCAGCGTTGAGGCGAACACTGAAGCTTTCTTT

v_call: TRBV2
j_call: TRBJ1-1
clone_size: few
cdr3_length: 15
d_call: -
cdr3_aa: CASSEGIPLGAEAFF
cdr3_nt: TGTGCCAGCAGTGAAGGGATTCCCCTAGGCGCTGAAGCTTTCTTT

v_call: TRBV19
j_call: TRBJ2-1
clone_size: few
cdr3_length: 18
d_call: TRBD2
cdr3_aa: CASSIRLAGAQIENEQFF
cdr3_nt: TGTGCCAGTAGTATCCGTCTAGCGGGAGCCCAAATCGAAAATGAGCAGTTCTTC